A single T cell receptor beta chain is shown here with its context. Its specificity is unknown. The trim removed 4 bases at V and 5 bases at J, leaving 5 bases unmatched. This CDR3 region has 14 residues. Germline V gives CDR1 SEHNR, CDR2 FQNEAQ (reference sequence). The sample originates from a study of cytomegalovirus exposure and HLA in healthy donors. General study findings and limits: Productive status was seen about 87% or about 30% of the time for most TCR beta V segments in an earlier analysis. A later analysis found that most CMV-associated TCR beta chains appeared HLA-restricted. An analysis was carried out at a later point. It showed that HLA-associated TCR beta chains were more clonally expanded than equally common non-associated chains. Reports showed the classifier diagnosing cytomegalovirus status with high specificity and sensitivity.

It was with 60 Vbeta and 13 Jbeta primers that the PCR ran. Libraries were prepared by immunoSEQ multiplex PCR; TCRdb keeps only in-frame clonotypes and omits some of them. The sample has approximately 110,000 clones, more than 60% seen once. The rearrangement uses TRBV7-9 and TRBJ1-5, with 7 bases lining up with TRBD1. Material: PBMCs. This sequence was found in a woman aged 40 to 49 in good health and CMV-seronegative. CDR3 coding DNA: TGTGCCAGCAGCTCCGGGACAGAGGATCAGCCCCAGCATTTT. It encodes CASSSGTEDQPQHF.